One and the same sample provided the 26 T cell receptor beta chains below, sequenced in a study of T cells in Graves' hyperthyroidism and ophthalmopathy. Amplification of TCR beta CDR3 regions was performed using RNA transcripts as template. TCR CDR3 underwent first-round RT-PCR with the HTBI primer set. MiXCR, applied by TCRdb to the multiplex PCR reads, yields one record per CDR3 protein. The data contain more than 350,000 distinct CDR3 sequences, about 15% of them singletons. The source material was blood. Source of these receptors: a woman in her 30s with Graves' hyperthyroidism that later progressed to Graves' ophthalmopathy.

The table lists this clonotype with a few counts. The chain joins TRBV7-9 to TRBJ1-5, with D tentatively TRBD1 (5 bases). This CDR3 comprises 16 residues. V lost 5 bases and J 4 bases, leaving 18 bases between the germline ends. Germline CDR1 is SEHNR and CDR2 is FQNEAQ (reference sequence). CDR3 nucleotides: TGTGCCAGCAGCCCCTCGGGGGACTTCATAAATCAGCCCCAGCATTTT. This translates into CASSPSGDFINQPQHF.

This clonotype has just a few counts. The chain uses TRBV6-1 and TRBJ2-1, with 10 bases identical to TRBD1. The CDR3 contains 13 residues. V was pared by 3 bases and J by 15 bases, with 8 bases of the junction left unmatched. Germline loops: CDR1 MNHNS, CDR2 SASEGT. The DNA of the CDR3 is TGTGCCAGCAGTGAGACAGGGGGCCTATTAGTGTTCTTC. This translates into CASSETGGLLVFF.

On this clonotype itself: A read error may account for a junction end that differs from germline. The chain employs TRBV3-1 and TRBJ1-5; perhaps TRBD1 as D (6 bases). The CDR3 loop spans 15 amino acids. Germline lookup yields CDR1 LGHDT and CDR2 YNNKEL (reference sequence). The CDR3 coding sequence is TGCGCCAGCAGCCGATCGGGACAAGACAATCAGCCCCAGCATTTT. Translation: CASSRSGQDNQPQHF.

A few counts support this clonotype. With a much larger clone just one base away, this may be a read error. The chain uses TRBV6-5 and TRBJ2-6; a weak D match, TRBD1 (6 bases). The ends were cut back, 4 bases at V and 0 bases at J, with 13 bases in the middle. Germline assignment: CDR1 MNHEY and CDR2 SVGAGI. This CDR3 is 17 amino acids long. CDR3 DNA: TGTGCCAGCAGTTTTGACAGGCTAAGCTCTGGGGCCAACGTCCTGACTTTC. It yields the protein CASSFDRLSSGANVLTF.

The sample holds a few counts of this clonotype. This chain links TRBV5-4 with TRBJ1-1, with 8 bases matching TRBD1. Losses at the gene ends were 1 base for V and 1 base for J; bases not matched to a gene: 6. Germline V gene data show CDR1 as SGHNT and CDR2 as YYREEE (reference sequence). This CDR3 has 16 residues. CDR3 in DNA: TGTGCCAGCAGCTTGCCTTTGGGACAGGCGAACACTGAAGCTTTCTTT. Its protein is CASSLPLGQANTEAFF.

The rearrangement links TRBV11-3 to TRBJ1-2, with D possibly TRBD1 on 6 matching bases. This CDR3 has 15 residues. V lost 1 base, J lost 4 bases, and 13 bases lay in between. Germline values: CDR1 SGHNT, CDR2 YENEEA. CDR3: CASSLVSTGSYGYTF. As DNA, the CDR3 is TGTGCCAGCAGCTTAGTATCTACAGGGTCCTATGGCTACACCTTC.

This clonotype occurred a few times. The gene calls are TRBV9 and TRBJ2-1; TRBD2 matches at 10 bases. V shed 4 bases, J shed 3 bases, and the junction held 7 bases outside the gene matches. CDR1 SGDLS and CDR2 YYNGEE come from the germline V gene. This CDR3 region has 16 residues. CDR3 nucleotide sequence: TGTGCCAGCAGCCTCGGGCGACTAGCGGGCTACAATGAGCAGTTCTTC. The encoded protein is CASSLGRLAGYNEQFF. The full variable domain, its missing parts supplied by reference TRBV9 and TRBJ2-1, is DSGVTQTPKHLITATGQRVTLRCSPRSGDLSVYWYQQSLDQGLQFLIQYYNGEERAKGNILERFSAQQFPDLHSELNLSSLELGDSALYFCASSLGRLAGYNEQFFGPGTRLTVL.

The chain combines TRBV7-9 with TRBJ2-2; 9 positions match TRBD2. Germline V gene sequence: CDR1 SEHNR, CDR2 FQNEAQ (reference sequence). With 5 bases clipped from V and 5 bases from J, the junction kept 3 bases outside the gene matches. The CDR3 has 14 amino acids. CDR3 sequence (DNA): TGTGCCAGCAGCCCAGGACTAGCGACCGGGGAGCTGTTTTTT. It yields the protein CASSPGLATGELFF.

The chain employs TRBV7-9 and TRBJ2-5; D not resolved. With 5 bases removed from V and 5 bases from J, the gap between germline ends came to 12 bases. Looked up from germline, CDR1 is SEHNR and CDR2 is FQNEAQ (reference sequence). The CDR3 runs 13 residues. The CDR3 DNA reads as TGTGCCAGCAGCCCCCTTACCCGGGAGACCCAGTACTTC. As protein: CASSPLTRETQYF.

This clonotype was counted a few times. This chain uses TRBV12-3 or TRBV12-4 with TRBJ1-5, with D unclear. Trimming stripped 3 bases from V and 7 bases from J, with 7 bases between. This CDR3 is built from 12 residues. CDR3 protein: CASSFYGQPQHF. CDR3 nucleotide sequence: TGTGCCAGCAGTTTTTACGGGCAGCCCCAGCATTTT.

This clonotype was seen repeatedly, ten times or more. The J gene is TRBJ2-5, the V gene TRBV5-1, with D possibly matching TRBD1 (5 bases). V was pared by 6 bases and J by 3 bases, with 18 bases between. CDR1 SGHRS and CDR2 YFSETQ come from the germline V gene. CDR3 length: 15 residues. This CDR3 is CASNQGETAEETQYF. DNA for the CDR3: TGCGCCAGCAACCAAGGAGAGACAGCTGAAGAGACCCAGTACTTC.

The chain joins TRBV4-2 to TRBJ2-4, with a tentative D call TRBD2 (7 bases). Germline CDR1 and CDR2: LGHNA and YNFKEQ. Between the trimmed V and J ends, which lost 3 bases and 8 bases, there was a span of 20 bases. There are 16 residues in the CDR3. CDR3 region: CASSQGGGGVTYIQYF. CDR3 DNA sequence: TGTGCCAGCAGCCAGGGCGGAGGGGGGGTGACGTACATTCAGTACTTC.

The rearrangement uses TRBV4-1 and TRBJ1-5; D ambiguous. V was pared by 0 bases and J by 6 bases, with 15 bases between. This CDR3 has 16 residues. Per germline, CDR1 MGHRA and CDR2 YSYEKL. CDR3: CASSQDLGNLGQPQHF. CDR3 nucleotide sequence: TGCGCCAGCAGCCAAGATCTGGGCAATTTAGGTCAGCCCCAGCATTTT.

This clonotype has ten or more counts. This chain uses TRBV28 with TRBJ2-7; no reliable D call. The V end was cut by 6 bases, the J end by 5 bases, with 23 bases between. CDR3 size: 16 residues. Looked up from germline, CDR1 is MDHEN and CDR2 is SYDVKM. For the CDR3, the DNA is TGTGCCAGCAGCACACTACAGACATTTCCCCGCCACGAGCAGTACTTC. This translates into CASSTLQTFPRHEQYF. The variable domain in full, with the rest retrieved from reference TRBV28 and TRBJ2-7, is DVKVTQSSRYLVKRTGEKVFLECVQDMDHENMFWYRQDPGLGLRLIYFSYDVKMKEKGDIPEGYSVSREKKERFSLILESASTNQTSMYLCASSTLQTFPRHEQYFGPGTRLTVT.

This clonotype occurred many times. V usage is TRBV11-2 and J usage is TRBJ2-1, with TRBD2 identical over 9 bases. The junction had 3 bases not matched to a gene; V was cut back by 4 bases and J by 8 bases. There are 13 residues in the CDR3. CDR1 and CDR2 from the germline V gene are SGHAT and FQNNGV. The CDR3 protein is CASSSWTSDEQFF. The CDR3 DNA follows: TGTGCCAGCAGCTCTTGGACTAGCGATGAGCAGTTCTTC.

A word on this clonotype: It may be a read error: a sequence one base away is much more abundant. This chain uses TRBV11-2 with TRBJ2-7, with D tentatively TRBD1 (6 bases). The CDR3 has 14 residues. The V gene lost 5 bases and the J gene lost 4 bases, with 15 bases spanning the gap. Germline CDR1 reads SGHAT; CDR2 reads FQNNGV. DNA for the CDR3: TGTGCCAGCAGCATGACAGGTACCCTTTACGAGCAGTACTTC. The encoded protein is CASSMTGTLYEQYF. The full variable domain, in which reference TRBV11-2 and TRBJ2-7 provide the parts outside the CDR3, is EAGVAQSPRYKIIEKRQSVAFWCNPISGHATLYWYQQILGQGPKLLIQFQNNGVVDDSQLPKDRFSAERLKGVDSTLKIQPAKLEDSAVYLCASSMTGTLYEQYFGPGTRLTVT.

This clonotype showed up many times. V is TRBV5-5 and J is TRBJ2-7; maybe TRBD2 (5 bases). Germline loops: CDR1 SGHKS, CDR2 YYEKEE (reference sequence). This CDR3 region has 16 residues. Trimming left V 4 bases short and J 4 bases short, with 21 bases between. The CDR3 is CASSVPGYPDYYEQYF. CDR3 nucleotides: TGTGCCAGCAGCGTTCCGGGATACCCGGATTATTACGAGCAGTACTTC.

This clonotype was seen repeatedly, ten times or more. The chain employs TRBV10-1 and TRBJ1-1; D gene uncertain. The V and J ends lost 3 bases and 1 base respectively, with 9 bases between them. Germline CDR1 is WNHNN and CDR2 is SYGVQD (reference sequence). CDR3 length equals 14 residues. CDR3 protein: CASSDEQTNTEAFF. CDR3 bases: TGCGCCAGCAGTGACGAGCAGACGAACACTGAAGCTTTCTTT.

This chain uses TRBV19 with TRBJ2-3, with 10 nucleotides matching TRBD2. Germline CDR1 and CDR2: LNHDA and SQIVND (reference sequence). The V segment lost 4 bases and the J segment 6 bases; nucleotides outside the gene matches: 4. There are 14 residues in the CDR3. Here the CDR3 reads CASSNLAGVDTQYF. The CDR3 DNA sequence: TGTGCCAGTAGTAATCTAGCGGGAGTGGATACGCAGTATTTT.

The chain uses TRBV20-1 and TRBJ2-7; 7 bases align to TRBD2. The germline V gene has CDR1 DFQATT and CDR2 SNEGSKA (reference sequence). This CDR3 region has 16 residues. V lost 1 base to trimming and J lost 0 bases; unmatched junction nucleotides: 9. CDR3 residues: CSARAPLAPSSYEQYF. The CDR3 region has the DNA TGCAGTGCTAGAGCACCACTAGCGCCCAGCTCCTACGAGCAGTACTTC.

In this sample, this clonotype turned up many times. The genes are TRBV2 and TRBJ2-5, with D unclear. V was clipped by 10 bases and J by 5 bases, with 11 bases between them. The CDR3 length is 11 residues. Germline lookup yields CDR1 SNHLY and CDR2 FYNNEI. The CDR3 spells CAIRDAETQYF. Here the CDR3 DNA reads TGTGCCATAAGGGATGCCGAGACCCAGTACTTC. Complete variable domain (other parts from reference TRBV2 and TRBJ2-5): EPEVTQTPSHQVTQMGQEVILRCVPISNHLYFYWYRQILGQKVEFLVSFYNNEISEKSEIFDDQFSVERPDGSNFTLKIRSTKLEDSAMYFCAIRDAETQYFGPGTRLLVL.

J is TRBJ2-1 and V is TRBV10-1; D call uncertain. The germline CDR1 and CDR2 sequences are WNHNN and SYGVQD (reference sequence). The CDR3 sequence is 10 residues long. V was cut by 3 bases and J by 7 bases, with 1 base left in between. This CDR3 reads CASSDNEQFF. Written as DNA, the CDR3 is TGCGCCAGCAGTGATAATGAGCAGTTCTTC.

A few counts support this clonotype. The chain employs TRBV11-2 and TRBJ2-4, with 7 bases identical to TRBD1. The CDR3 totals 17 residues. The V gene's germline CDR1 is SGHAT and CDR2 FQNNGV. The junction had 13 bases not matched to a gene; V was cut back by 5 bases and J by 3 bases. Written as DNA, the CDR3 is TGTGCCAGCAGCCAACAGAGGGGACAGCCTTTCAAAAACATTCAGTACTTC. It specifies CASSQQRGQPFKNIQYF.

This clonotype was detected ten times or more. The chain has TRBV7-2 and TRBJ1-4; D is unclear. Per germline, CDR1 SGHTA and CDR2 FQGNSA. CDR3 length equals 15 residues. V was trimmed by 5 bases and J by 4 bases, leaving 14 bases between them. The CDR3 nucleotides are TGTGCCAGCAGCCCTCAGACCACCTATAATGAAAAACTGTTTTTT. Amino acids: CASSPQTTYNEKLFF.

There are many counts of this clonotype. The J gene is TRBJ2-5, the V gene TRBV20-1; D possibly uses TRBD1 or TRBD2 (5 bases each). The germline CDR1 and CDR2 sequences are DFQATT and SNEGSKA (reference sequence). With 0 bases removed from V and 2 bases from J, the gap between germline ends came to 10 bases. The CDR3 is made up of 14 amino acids. The CDR3 loop is CSARDGAVQETQYF. CDR3 coding DNA: TGCAGTGCTAGAGACGGGGCAGTTCAAGAGACCCAGTACTTC.

The CDR3 region is CASSLWVSYEQYF. CDR3 sequence (DNA): TGTGCCAGCAGCTTATGGGTCTCCTACGAGCAGTACTTC. This chain joins TRBV11-2 and TRBJ2-7; no clear D gene. With 2 bases removed from V and 0 bases from J, the gap between germline ends came to 5 bases. This CDR3 comprises 13 residues. Germline assignment: CDR1 SGHAT and CDR2 FQNNGV.